The 32 T cell receptor beta chains in this list originate from one sample, sequenced in a study of molecular identifiers for immune sequencing clone quantification. TCRdb re-analysed the PCR reads in MiXCR, keeping a single row per CDR3 protein. The sample has under 650,000 distinct CDR3 sequences, 20% seen once; the top ten hold 0.85% to 0.9%. Sequencing used naive CD8+ T cells from blood, with Jurkat cell RNA spiked in. Subset in this sample: FACS-sorted CD8+CD4-CCR7+CD45RA+ naive T cells. The source of these receptors is a human donor in good health. Some libraries in this study had Jurkat cell RNA spiked in.

With respect to this clonotype: A read error is possible here, since a much larger clone lies one base away. The chain is built from TRBV3-1 and TRBJ2-2, with TRBD1 as a possible D gene (5 bases). V lost 0 bases and J lost 3, with 11 bases in between. From germline, CDR1 is LGHDT and CDR2 YNNKEL (reference sequence). The CDR3 contains 16 residues. CDR3 in amino acids: CASSQEKTEYTGELFF. The CDR3 region has the DNA TGTGCCAGCAGCCAAGAAAAGACAGAGTACACCGGGGAGCTGTTTTTT.

This clonotype appeared a few times. The chain uses TRBV19 and TRBJ2-5; D is perhaps TRBD2 (5 bases). CDR1 LNHDA and CDR2 SQIVND come from the germline V gene (reference sequence). Deletions cut 5 bases from V and 5 bases from J, with 21 bases between. The CDR3 is made up of 16 amino acids. The CDR3 is CASSPMYVSPGETQYF. CDR3 coding DNA: TGTGCCAGTAGTCCCATGTACGTCTCTCCGGGGGAGACCCAGTACTTC. Drawing the rest from reference TRBV19 and TRBJ2-5, the complete variable domain is DGGITQSPKYLFRKEGQNVTLSCEQNLNHDAMYWYRQDPGQGLRLIYYSQIVNDFQKGDIAEGYSVSREKKESFPLTVTSAQKNPTAFYLCASSPMYVSPGETQYFGPGTRLLVL.

The chain carries TRBV29-1 and TRBJ2-1; 10 bases agree with TRBD2. The CDR3 sequence is 15 residues long. V lost 6 bases, J lost 4 bases, and 9 bases stayed unmatched. Germline CDR1 is SQVTM and CDR2 is ANQGSEA. The CDR3 nucleotides read TGCAGCGTGGAAAATGGGACTAGCGTTTACAATGAGCAGTTCTTC. This translates into CSVENGTSVYNEQFF.

In its sample, this clonotype was seen a few times. V usage is TRBV6-5 and J usage is TRBJ1-2; 8 bases map to TRBD1. Germline CDR1 MNHEY, CDR2 SVGAGI. The CDR3 sequence is 15 residues long. J gave up 3 bases and V 6 bases, and 9 bases lay outside the gene matches. The CDR3 nucleotides are TGTGCCAGCAGATTCAGGACAGGGCCGGACTATGGCTACACCTTC. Translating it yields CASRFRTGPDYGYTF.

This clonotype was observed at least ten times. The V gene is TRBV4-3, the J gene TRBJ2-7; maybe TRBD2 (5 bases). CDR3 length: 14 amino acids. V lost 0 bases and J lost 6, with 12 bases in between. Germline V CDR1 and CDR2: LGHNA, YSLEER. The CDR3: CASSQDWGEGEQYF. The CDR3 DNA sequence: TGCGCCAGCAGCCAAGATTGGGGAGAAGGCGAGCAGTACTTC.

For this clonotype: This sequence may be a read error, since a much larger clone differs from it by one base. The chain carries TRBV7-9 and TRBJ2-3, with TRBD2 identical over 11 bases. Germline values: CDR1 SEHNR, CDR2 FQNEAQ (reference sequence). V gave up 6 bases and J gave up 0 bases; unmatched junction bases: 11. CDR3 size: 18 residues. The CDR3 nucleotides read TGTGCCAGCAGGGAGAGGATTAGCGGGGGGGCTAGCACAGATACGCAGTATTTT. This sequence encodes CASRERISGGASTDTQYF. Supplemented by reference TRBV7-9 and TRBJ2-3, the full variable domain reads DTGVSQNPRHKITKRGQNVTFRCDPISEHNRLYWYRQTLGQGPEFLTYFQNEAQLEKSRLLSDRFSAERPKGSFSTLEIQRTEQGDSAMYLCASRERISGGASTDTQYFGPGTRLTVL.

As to this clonotype: Given a much more abundant clone one base away, this may be a read error. The J gene is TRBJ2-7, the V gene TRBV5-1, with 12 nucleotides matching TRBD2. CDR1 is SGHRS and CDR2 is YFSETQ in the germline V gene. This CDR3 region has 16 residues. Germline trimming cut 2 bases from V and 3 bases from J; bases unmatched to any gene: 6. The CDR3 region is CASSFGLAGCGYEQYF. CDR3 in DNA: TGCGCCAGCAGCTTTGGACTAGCGGGATGCGGCTACGAGCAGTACTTC.

The chain joins TRBV9 to TRBJ1-1; 12 bases fit TRBD1. CDR3 length equals 15 residues. The germline gives CDR1 SGDLS, CDR2 YYNGEE. Trimming cost V 3 bases and J 7 bases; bases outside gene matches: 7. The chain's CDR3 is CASSAGTGGWGEAFF. The CDR3 DNA is TGTGCCAGCAGCGCCGGGACAGGGGGCTGGGGTGAAGCTTTCTTT.

Worth noting for this clonotype: A read error may explain this, as a much larger clone is one base away. The gene calls are TRBV9 and TRBJ2-3; 8 bases fit TRBD1. The CDR3 has 15 amino acids. Germline V gives CDR1 SGDLS, CDR2 YYNGEE. The ends lost 0 bases at V and 5 bases at J; junction bases unmatched: 5. The CDR3 protein is CASSVGAGGRDTQYF. The CDR3 nucleotides read TGTGCCAGCAGCGTAGGGGCAGGGGGCCGAGATACGCAGTATTTT.

This clonotype was recorded at least ten times. The chain combines TRBV30 with TRBJ2-7; D gene unclear. This CDR3 spans 11 amino acids. Looked up from germline, CDR1 is GTSNPN and CDR2 is SVGIG (reference sequence). The V and J ends lost 4 bases and 4 bases respectively, with 8 bases between them. CDR3: CAWILGYEQYF. The CDR3, as DNA: TGTGCCTGGATTCTGGGGTACGAGCAGTACTTC.

This clonotype was picked up many times. The chain couples TRBV7-2 to TRBJ1-5; D ambiguous. CDR1 is SGHTA and CDR2 is FQGNSA in the germline V gene. The V and J ends lost 1 base and 6 bases respectively, with 7 bases between them. This CDR3 contains 13 residues. CDR3 sequence (DNA): TGTGCCAGCAGCTTAGATGCTTTTCAGCCCCAGCATTTT. This sequence encodes CASSLDAFQPQHF.

This clonotype appeared many times. This chain joins TRBV10-3 and TRBJ2-5; D unresolved. Trimming left V 7 bases short and J 0 bases short, with 9 bases between. Germline values: CDR1 ENHRY, CDR2 SYGVKD. The CDR3 loop spans 13 amino acids. CDR3 sequence reads: CAINQENQETQYF. The CDR3 DNA follows: TGTGCCATCAACCAGGAGAACCAAGAGACCCAGTACTTC.

The table lists this clonotype with many counts. The rearrangement links TRBV5-6 to TRBJ1-3; D remains ambiguous. Germline values: CDR1 SGHDT, CDR2 YYEEEE. The CDR3 is 14 residues long. Between the trimmed V and J ends, which lost 4 bases and 2 bases, there was a span of 10 bases. The CDR3 DNA reads as TGTGCCAGCAGCATTGAAGAGGCTGGAAACACCATATATTTT. Translating gives CASSIEEAGNTIYF.

The CDR3, as DNA: TGTGCCAGCAGCGTAGAGGGGCGTAAGAATGATGAGCAGTTCTTC. Protein product: CASSVEGRKNDEQFF. The chain links TRBV9 to TRBJ2-1; tentatively, D is TRBD1 (5 bases). This CDR3 is built from 15 residues. Germline CDR1 reads SGDLS; CDR2 reads YYNGEE. V lost 0 bases and J 8 bases, leaving 15 bases between the germline ends.

For the CDR3, the DNA is TGTGCCAGCAGAGAGACGAACCTTAATGAAAAACTGTTTTTT. This gives the protein CASRETNLNEKLFF. The chain combines TRBV6-5 with TRBJ1-4; no clear D. V was trimmed by 6 bases and J by 4 bases, leaving 12 bases between them. Germline assignment: CDR1 MNHEY and CDR2 SVGAGI. This CDR3 has 14 amino acids.

With respect to this clonotype: A much larger clone sits a single nucleotide away, making a read error possible. This sequence joins TRBV6-2 or TRBV6-3 and TRBJ2-7, with D perhaps TRBD1 or TRBD2 (5 bases each). CDR1 and CDR2 (germline): MNHEY, SVGEGT. The V and J ends lost 2 bases and 3 bases respectively, with 11 bases between them. This CDR3 is built from 14 residues. The CDR3 DNA follows: TGTGCCAGCAGTTACAGGGGACCAATCTACGAGCAGTACTTC. This codes for CASSYRGPIYEQYF.

This clonotype was seen at least ten times. V gene TRBV5-6 combines with J gene TRBJ2-2; 8 bases map to TRBD2. The ends lost 2 bases at V and 7 bases at J; junction bases unmatched: 7. The CDR3 is 15 amino acids. Germline values: CDR1 SGHDT, CDR2 YYEEEE. The DNA for the CDR3 is TGTGCCAGCAGCTTCCCGGGACTAGTCAGCGGGGAGCTGTTTTTT. The encoded protein is CASSFPGLVSGELFF. Together with reference TRBV5-6 and TRBJ2-2, the CDR3 gives the full variable domain: DAGVTQSPTHLIKTRGQQVTLRCSPKSGHDTVSWYQQALGQGPQFIFQYYEEEERQRGNFPDRFSGHQFPNYSSELNVNALLLGDSALYLCASSFPGLVSGELFFGEGSRLTVL.

As concerns this clonotype: A much larger clone is a single base away; this may be a read error. The rearrangement uses TRBV7-6 and TRBJ2-7; either TRBD1 or TRBD2 may fit D (5 bases each). Looked up from germline, CDR1 is SGHVS and CDR2 is FNYEAQ. The V and J ends lost 1 base and 2 bases respectively, with 12 bases between them. The CDR3 runs 15 residues. The CDR3 DNA reads as TGTGCCAGCAGCTTAGAGGGGACGACAGCCTACGAGCAGTACTTC. Its translation: CASSLEGTTAYEQYF.

In this sample, this clonotype turned up many times. This chain joins TRBV19 and TRBJ2-7, with a possible D match to TRBD1 (6 bases). This CDR3 spans 12 amino acids. V was cut by 11 bases and J by 2 bases, with 13 bases left in between. Germline values: CDR1 LNHDA, CDR2 SQIVND (reference sequence). This CDR3 is CASAGDAYEQYF. The CDR3 DNA sequence: TGTGCCTCGGCAGGGGACGCCTACGAGCAGTACTTC.

As to this clonotype: One base away lies a much larger clone, so this may be a sequencing read error. V is TRBV25-1 and J is TRBJ2-7, with D perhaps matching TRBD2 (6 bases). The CDR3 has 16 amino acids. The V gene lost 7 bases and the J gene lost 0 bases, with 19 bases spanning the gap. The germline CDR1 and CDR2 sequences are MGHDK and SYGVNS. CDR3 in DNA: TGTGCCAGCACTAGAGCTGGAGGGGAGCACTCCTACGAGCAGTACTTC. Protein: CASTRAGGEHSYEQYF.

This clonotype has just a few counts. This rearrangement joins TRBV28 to TRBJ2-3; D gene unclear. The CDR3 is 15 residues long. The germline gives CDR1 MDHEN, CDR2 SYDVKM. V lost 7 bases to trimming and J lost 1 base, with 15 bases between them. CDR3 protein: CASKGSHRRTDTQYF. The CDR3 DNA sequence: TGTGCCAGCAAAGGTTCGCACAGACGCACAGATACGCAGTATTTT. The variable domain in full, completed from reference TRBV28 and TRBJ2-3, reads DVKVTQSSRYLVKRTGEKVFLECVQDMDHENMFWYRQDPGLGLRLIYFSYDVKMKEKGDIPEGYSVSREKKERFSLILESASTNQTSMYLCASKGSHRRTDTQYFGPGTRLTVL.

In this sample, this clonotype turned up many times. The chain is built from TRBV9 and TRBJ2-5; D unresolved. Per the germline V gene, CDR1 is SGDLS and CDR2 is YYNGEE. Trimming took off 3 bases at V and 5 bases at J, with 14 bases between the two ends. This CDR3 comprises 14 residues. This CDR3 is CASSEDGPPETQYF. The DNA of the CDR3 is TGTGCCAGCAGCGAGGACGGCCCGCCTGAGACCCAGTACTTC.

This clonotype came up once. A read error may explain this, as a much larger clone is one base away. V usage is TRBV7-9 and J usage is TRBJ2-5; no clear D. Germline assignment: CDR1 SEHNR and CDR2 FQNEAQ (reference sequence). The CDR3 sequence is 13 residues long. CDR3 sequence: CASRRDNQETRYF. The DNA of the CDR3 is TGTGCCAGCAGGAGAGACAACCAAGAGACCCGGTACTTC.

Worth noting for this clonotype: A much larger clone differs by one base, so this may be a read error. The chain is built from TRBV28 and TRBJ1-5; D uncertain. CDR1 and CDR2 (germline): MDHEN, SYDVKM. The CDR3 extends over 14 amino acids. The V end was cut by 6 bases, the J end by 7 bases, with 16 bases between. The CDR3 loop is CASRSLRGLQPQHF. CDR3 nucleotides: TGTGCCAGCAGATCTCTCCGGGGTTTACAGCCCCAGCATTTT.

This clonotype was seen repeatedly, ten times or more. CDR3 sequence: CASRPTGDYEQYF. CDR3 nucleotide sequence: TGCGCCAGCCGCCCGACAGGGGACTACGAGCAGTACTTC. This sequence joins TRBV5-1 and TRBJ2-7; 8 bases are a match to TRBD1. CDR1 SGHRS and CDR2 YFSETQ come from the germline V gene. The junction had 6 bases not matched to a gene; V was cut back by 7 bases and J by 3 bases. The CDR3 covers 13 residues. Full variable domain (missing parts from reference TRBV5-1 and TRBJ2-7): KAGVTQTPRYLIKTRGQQVTLSCSPISGHRSVSWYQQTPGQGLQFLFEYFSETQRNKGNFPGRFSGRQFSNSRSEMNVSTLELGDSALYLCASRPTGDYEQYFGPGTRLTVT.

The rearrangement joins TRBV27 to TRBJ1-2, with D hard to call. This CDR3 contains 11 residues. Germline V gives CDR1 MNHEY, CDR2 SMNVEV (reference sequence). Trimming removed 6 bases from V and 2 bases from J, with 4 bases in between. CDR3 nucleotides: TGTGCCAGCAGGGCCAACTATGGCTACACCTTC. Translating gives CASRANYGYTF.

The table lists this clonotype with many counts. J is TRBJ2-3 and V is TRBV13, with D perhaps matching TRBD1 (5 bases). Looked up from germline, CDR1 is PRHDT and CDR2 is FYEKMQ (reference sequence). V was trimmed by 4 bases and J by 8 bases, leaving 19 bases between them. CDR3 length: 15 amino acids. CDR3 nucleotides: TGTGCCAGCAGCTACAGACAGTGGCCTTTGGGTACGCAGTATTTT. Residues: CASSYRQWPLGTQYF.

This clonotype appeared many times. J is TRBJ1-1 and V is TRBV28; no clear D. Germline CDR1 is MDHEN and CDR2 is SYDVKM. CDR3 length: 14 residues. V lost 1 base to trimming and J lost 6 bases, with 12 bases between them. The CDR3 region is CASSLFRSRSEAFF. CDR3 coding DNA: TGTGCCAGCAGTTTATTTCGGTCTCGGTCTGAAGCTTTCTTT.

This clonotype occurred many times. This chain connects TRBV20-1 to TRBJ2-2, with D possibly being TRBD1 (6 bases). The CDR3 length is 15 residues. Per germline, CDR1 DFQATT and CDR2 SNEGSKA (reference sequence). Trimming stripped 1 base from V and 4 bases from J, with 13 bases between. The CDR3 sequence: CSARVWGQGTGELFF. CDR3 DNA: TGCAGTGCTAGAGTATGGGGGCAAGGCACCGGGGAGCTGTTTTTT.

The gene calls are TRBV7-6 and TRBJ2-2; tentative D call: TRBD1 (6 bases). Trimming removed 4 bases from V and 3 bases from J, with 9 bases in between. The CDR3 spans 14 residues. Germline lookup yields CDR1 SGHVS and CDR2 FNYEAQ. The CDR3 sequence: CASSSGHHTGELFF. The DNA for the CDR3 is TGTGCCAGCAGCTCGGGACACCACACCGGGGAGCTGTTTTTT.

In the case of this clonotype: This may arise from a read error, as a much more abundant clone is one base away. V and J are TRBV13 and TRBJ1-1; 10 bases are a match to TRBD1. Germline values: CDR1 PRHDT, CDR2 FYEKMQ (reference sequence). The V segment lost 2 bases and the J segment 6 bases; nucleotides outside the gene matches: 3. The CDR3 has 14 amino acids. Here the CDR3 DNA reads TGTGCCAGCAGCTTAAGGACAGGGGGAGCTGAAGCTTTCTTT. Encoded protein: CASSLRTGGAEAFF.

There are many counts of this clonotype. V usage is TRBV19 and J usage is TRBJ1-3; TRBD1 is a possible D gene (6 bases). Per the germline V gene, CDR1 is LNHDA and CDR2 is SQIVND (reference sequence). The length of the CDR3 is 14 residues. V lost 3 bases and J lost 4, with 10 bases in between. The CDR3 sequence is CASSIGQSGNTIYF. CDR3 sequence (DNA): TGTGCCAGTAGTATCGGACAGTCCGGAAACACCATATATTTT.